These 21 T cell receptor beta chains share one sample of origin, sequenced in a study of OX40 agonist ivuxolimab in advanced cancers. The data were produced by immunoSEQ multiplex PCR, yet TCRdb's version contains in-frame clones alone and is incomplete. The sample lists some 74,000 clones; 85% were seen once. The sample consisted of CD4+ or CD8+ T cells sorted from blood, taken in a trial of the OX40 agonist ivuxolimab. The source is an adult with an advanced solid tumor such as melanoma, head and neck, liver or kidney cancer.

The V call is TRBV7-8, the J call TRBJ2-3; D might be TRBD2 (6 bases). Germline CDR1 and CDR2: SGHVS and FQNEAQ. V lost 3 bases to trimming and J lost 2 bases, with 15 bases between them. The length of the CDR3 is 16 residues. The CDR3 protein is CASSLGWRVPTDTQYF. The CDR3 DNA sequence: TGTGCCAGCAGCTTGGGGTGGAGGGTTCCCACAGATACGCAGTATTTT.

The chain links TRBV6-4 to TRBJ2-3; no firm D call. Germline CDR1 is MRHNA and CDR2 is SNTAGT. V lost 0 bases, J lost 3 bases, and 7 bases lay in between. The CDR3 totals 14 residues. CDR3 nucleotide sequence: TGTGCCAGCAGTGACTCTGGCGGAACAGATACGCAGTATTTT. It translates to CASSDSGGTDTQYF.

This chain uses TRBV6-5 with TRBJ2-5, with D possibly matching TRBD2 (7 bases). Germline lookup yields CDR1 MNHEY and CDR2 SVGAGI. Trimming took 6 bases from V and 4 from J, leaving 18 bases between them. This CDR3 comprises 15 residues. CDR3 loop: CASRRVGGGGETQYF. Here the CDR3 DNA reads TGTGCCAGCAGAAGGGTGGGAGGGGGAGGAGAGACCCAGTACTTC.

The V call is TRBV11-2, the J call TRBJ2-7; D could derive from TRBD1 or TRBD2 (6 bases each). Trimming removed 5 bases at V and 7 bases at J, with 18 bases between. From germline, CDR1 is SGHAT and CDR2 FQNNGV. The CDR3 is 14 amino acids. CDR3 in DNA: TGTGCCAGCAGCCCCCGCCCGGGGGCAGGGGAGCAGTACTTC. It is translated as CASSPRPGAGEQYF.

The chain carries TRBV5-1 and TRBJ1-1; D possibly corresponds to TRBD1 (5 bases). CDR1 and CDR2 from the germline V gene are SGHRS and YFSETQ. This CDR3 is built from 16 residues. The ends were cut back, 1 base at V and 5 bases at J, with 18 bases in the middle. This chain's CDR3 is CASSLLRGEGDTEAFF. The CDR3 coding sequence is TGCGCCAGCAGCTTGTTGAGGGGCGAAGGAGATACTGAAGCTTTCTTT.

The chain carries TRBV4-2 and TRBJ1-1; D ambiguous. The CDR3 length is 13 residues. CDR1 and CDR2 (germline): LGHNA, YNFKEQ. V shed 0 bases and J shed 4 bases, with 6 bases lying between them. This chain's CDR3 is CASSQEAGTEAFF. CDR3 DNA sequence: TGTGCCAGCAGCCAAGAGGCGGGCACTGAAGCTTTCTTT.

The chain links TRBV19 to TRBJ2-5; 8 bases agree with TRBD2. The V gene's germline CDR1 is LNHDA and CDR2 SQIVND (reference sequence). The V gene end was trimmed by 1 base and the J gene end by 4 bases; junction bases not matched to a gene: 5. The length of the CDR3 is 15 residues. The DNA for the CDR3 is TGTGCCAGTAGTATAGGAGGGAGCGGGGGAGAGACCCAGTACTTC. Encoded protein: CASSIGGSGGETQYF.

The chain recombines TRBV7-9 with TRBJ2-3; 13 bases match TRBD2. The CDR3 is 16 residues long. Trimming cost V 5 bases and J 5 bases; bases outside gene matches: 7. Germline CDR1 reads SEHNR; CDR2 reads FQNEAQ (reference sequence). CDR3 region: CASSPGLAGVGDTQYF. DNA of the CDR3: TGTGCCAGCAGCCCCGGACTAGCGGGAGTGGGAGATACGCAGTATTTT.

CDR3 sequence: CASSPLRGKENYGYTF. For the CDR3, the DNA is TGTGCCAGCAGCCCCCTGAGGGGTAAAGAAAACTATGGCTACACCTTC. V and J are TRBV7-8 and TRBJ1-2, with a weak D call TRBD1 (5 bases). CDR3 size: 16 residues. Trimming stripped 5 bases from V and 2 bases from J, with 18 bases between. Per the germline V gene, CDR1 is SGHVS and CDR2 is FQNEAQ.

This chain uses TRBV15 with TRBJ1-3, with 8 positions matching TRBD1. Germline V CDR1 and CDR2: LNHNV, YYDKDF (reference sequence). Trimming at V came to 4 bases and at J to 1 base, leaving 12 bases not matched to a gene. The CDR3 runs 18 residues. CDR3: CATSTASGTGRSGNTIYF. In DNA, the CDR3 is TGTGCCACCAGCACCGCCTCCGGGACAGGTCGGTCTGGAAACACCATATATTTT.

The chain carries TRBV11-2 and TRBJ2-3; 12 nucleotides agree with TRBD2. CDR1 is SGHAT and CDR2 is FQNNGV in the germline V gene. The CDR3 is made up of 17 amino acids. Trimming at V came to 3 bases and at J to 6 bases, leaving 10 bases not matched to a gene. Here the CDR3 DNA reads TGTGCCAGCAGCTTTTCTCTAGCGGGAGGGTTCGGCGATACGCAGTATTTT. It yields the protein CASSFSLAGGFGDTQYF. The full variable domain, completed using reference TRBV11-2 and TRBJ2-3, is EAGVAQSPRYKIIEKRQSVAFWCNPISGHATLYWYQQILGQGPKLLIQFQNNGVVDDSQLPKDRFSAERLKGVDSTLKIQPAKLEDSAVYLCASSFSLAGGFGDTQYFGPGTRLTVL.

CDR3 bases: TGTGCCTGGGCCTCTCCCCTAGCGGGGGCGAACACCGGGGAGCTGTTTTTT. It translates to CAWASPLAGANTGELFF. This chain uses TRBV30 with TRBJ2-2; 10 bases are shared with TRBD2. The germline V gene encodes CDR1 GTSNPN and CDR2 SVGIG (reference sequence). The CDR3 runs to 17 residues. V lost 5 bases and J lost 0; bases outside the gene matches: 9.

The V call is TRBV6-5, the J call TRBJ1-2; D uncertain. Trimming left V 2 bases short and J 7 bases short, with 14 bases between. Germline V CDR1 and CDR2: MNHEY, SVGAGI. CDR3 length equals 14 residues. The chain's CDR3 is CASSYDVGKGGYTF. As DNA, the CDR3 is TGTGCCAGCAGTTACGATGTAGGGAAAGGTGGCTACACCTTC.

The rearrangement joins TRBV19 to TRBJ1-6; 7 bases map to TRBD1. V gave up 5 bases and J gave up 5 bases; unmatched junction bases: 15. Looked up from germline, CDR1 is LNHDA and CDR2 is SQIVND (reference sequence). The CDR3 is 18 residues long. CDR3 amino acids: CASSSWKGAQGNNSPLHF. CDR3 nucleotides: TGTGCCAGTAGTTCGTGGAAGGGGGCGCAGGGAAATAATTCACCCCTCCACTTT.

The chain combines TRBV7-9 with TRBJ1-1, with 7 bases aligning to TRBD1. In germline, CDR1 is SEHNR, CDR2 FQNEAQ (reference sequence). Germline trimming cut 5 bases from V and 4 bases from J; bases unmatched to any gene: 13. The CDR3 spans 16 residues. In DNA form, the CDR3 reads TGTGCCAGCAGCCCTGGTCCAGGGGGATTGGGCACTGAAGCTTTCTTT. The encoded protein is CASSPGPGGLGTEAFF.

V is TRBV28 and J is TRBJ1-1, with D possibly being TRBD1 (5 bases). The germline CDR1 and CDR2 sequences are MDHEN and SYDVKM. The CDR3 is 14 amino acids. The V gene lost 1 base and the J gene lost 1 base, with 7 bases spanning the gap. The CDR3 region is CASSLSDRNTEAFF. As DNA, the CDR3 is TGTGCCAGCAGTTTATCTGACAGGAACACTGAAGCTTTCTTT.

This clone was detected only once. This sequence joins TRBV5-1 and TRBJ2-2, with D perhaps matching TRBD2 (6 bases). The CDR3 spans 17 residues. Germline lookup yields CDR1 SGHRS and CDR2 YFSETQ. Trimming removed 1 base from V and 4 bases from J, with 17 bases in between. The CDR3 is CASSLLGDSSTTGELFF. Here the CDR3 DNA reads TGCGCCAGCAGCTTGTTGGGGGACTCCTCGACCACCGGGGAGCTGTTTTTT.

The rearrangement joins TRBV28 to TRBJ1-5, with D uncertain. Between the trimmed V and J ends, which lost 1 base and 2 bases, there was a span of 9 bases. The length of the CDR3 is 15 residues. Looked up from germline, CDR1 is MDHEN and CDR2 is SYDVKM. The CDR3 DNA reads as TGTGCCAGCAGTTTATTGGTGGAGGGCAATCAGCCCCAGCATTTT. This gives the protein CASSLLVEGNQPQHF.

The chain carries TRBV9 and TRBJ1-3; D perhaps matches TRBD1 (5 bases). Germline-derived CDR1 and CDR2 are SGDLS and YYNGEE. The CDR3 is 15 amino acids. V was clipped by 0 bases and J by 3 bases, with 10 bases between them. The CDR3 DNA is TGTGCCAGCAGCGTAGGGGGCTCGTATGGAAACACCATATATTTT. Translated: CASSVGGSYGNTIYF.

The CDR3 DNA is TGTGCCAGCAGCCTCTTGCGGGGGGGGCTAAACACCGGGGAGCTGTTTTTT. It codes for CASSLLRGGLNTGELFF. J is TRBJ2-2 and V is TRBV28, with 9 positions matching TRBD2. From germline, CDR1 is MDHEN and CDR2 SYDVKM. The V and J ends lost 6 bases and 2 bases, in that order; junction bases with no gene match: 10. The CDR3 length is 17 residues.

The chain recombines TRBV29-1 with TRBJ1-2, with 9 positions matching TRBD1. Unmatched junction bases numbered 9, after V lost 3 bases and J lost 1 base. CDR1 and CDR2 (germline): SQVTM, ANQGSEA. This CDR3 region has 16 residues. In nucleotides, the CDR3 is TGCAGCGTTGATCTCCCTAAGACAGGGGGTAACTATGGCTACACCTTC. Protein sequence: CSVDLPKTGGNYGYTF.